This T cell receptor beta chain came from a study of blood T cells in healthy people across ages. Study-wide results and limits: Significant beta diversity loss was already apparent by age approximately 42, declining roughly linearly. One million T cells yielded diversity estimates that were considered underestimates.

This clonotype was seen more than once but under ten times. Its antigen is as yet unknown. Through a sample-barcoded 5' primer and a J-beta primer mix, a second PCR was run for roughly 7 to 12 cycles. Every sample gave at least 2.5 million paired-end reads containing CDR3. TCRdb fed the 5' RACE reads into MiXCR, producing one record per CDR3 protein. Of 1.5 million or so distinct CDR3 sequences detected, 42% appear once; the ten largest clones hold under 8%. Trimming removed 5 bases at V and 5 bases at J, with 9 bases between. CDR3 size: 12 residues. Looked up from germline, CDR1 is PRHDT and CDR2 is FYEKMQ (reference sequence). Sample donors were healthy Caucasian individuals that came from Russia, aged roughly 6 to 100.

The sample was blood. This sequence joins TRBV13 and TRBJ1-2, with D uncertain. This clonotype was sampled from a woman under 30 in good health. In DNA, the CDR3 is TGTGCCAGCAGCAAAAGCCGGTATGGCTACACCTTC. Amino acid sequence: CASSKSRYGYTF.